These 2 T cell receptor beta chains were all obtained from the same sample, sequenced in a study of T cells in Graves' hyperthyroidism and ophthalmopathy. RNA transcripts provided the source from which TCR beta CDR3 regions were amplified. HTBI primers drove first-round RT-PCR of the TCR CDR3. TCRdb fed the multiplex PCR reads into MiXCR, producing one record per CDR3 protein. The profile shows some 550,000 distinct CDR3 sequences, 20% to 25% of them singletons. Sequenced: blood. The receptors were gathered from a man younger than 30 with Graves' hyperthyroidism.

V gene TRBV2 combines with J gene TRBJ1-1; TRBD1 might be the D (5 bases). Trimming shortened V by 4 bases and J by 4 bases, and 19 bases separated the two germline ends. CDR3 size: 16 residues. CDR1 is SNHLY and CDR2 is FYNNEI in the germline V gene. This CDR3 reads CASSAHEGARGTEAFF. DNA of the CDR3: TGTGCCAGCAGTGCGCACGAAGGTGCGAGGGGCACTGAAGCTTTCTTT.

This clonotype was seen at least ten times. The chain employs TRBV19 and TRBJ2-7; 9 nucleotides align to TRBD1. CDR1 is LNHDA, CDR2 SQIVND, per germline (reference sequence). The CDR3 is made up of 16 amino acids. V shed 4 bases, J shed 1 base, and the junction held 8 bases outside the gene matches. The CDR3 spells CASSTSGTGSSYEQYF. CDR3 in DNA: TGTGCCAGTAGTACCTCCGGGACAGGGTCTTCCTACGAGCAGTACTTC.